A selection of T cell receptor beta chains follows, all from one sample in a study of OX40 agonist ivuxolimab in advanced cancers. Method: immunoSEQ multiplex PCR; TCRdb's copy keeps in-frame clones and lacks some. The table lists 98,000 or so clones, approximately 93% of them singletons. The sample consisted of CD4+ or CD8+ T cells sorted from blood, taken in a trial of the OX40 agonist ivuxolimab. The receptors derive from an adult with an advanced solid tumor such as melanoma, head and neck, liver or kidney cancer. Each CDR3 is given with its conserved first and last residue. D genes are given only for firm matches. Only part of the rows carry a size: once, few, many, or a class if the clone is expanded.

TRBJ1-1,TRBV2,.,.,TGTGCCAGCAGTGTGGGGGGGAACACTGAAGCTTTCTTT,CASSVGGNTEAFF
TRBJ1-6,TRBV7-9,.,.,TGTGCCAGCAGCTTAGTCGGTGGAGGAAATTCACCCCTCCACTTT,CASSLVGGGNSPLHF
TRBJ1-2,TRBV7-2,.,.,TGTGCCAGCAGCTTAAGCGTAGGAGTTTCTAACTATGGCTACACCTTC,CASSLSVGVSNYGYTF
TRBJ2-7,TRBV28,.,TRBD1,TGTGCCAGCAGTTTAGGCGGACAGGACTACGAGCAGTACTTC,CASSLGGQDYEQYF
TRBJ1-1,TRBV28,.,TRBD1,TGTGCCAGCAGTTCCTACAGGGGGCTTGCAGAAGCTTTCTTT,CASSSYRGLAEAFF
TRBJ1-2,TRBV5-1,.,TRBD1,TGCGCCAGCAGCTACGGGCAGGGGGCTCGGGGCTACACCTTC,CASSYGQGARGYTF
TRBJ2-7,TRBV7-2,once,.,TGTGCCAGCAGCTTAGTCGCAGAATACGAGCAGTACTTC,CASSLVAEYEQYF
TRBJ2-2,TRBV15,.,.,TGTGCCACCAGCAGAGAGTCCAGGGAGCTGTTTTTT,CATSRESRELFF
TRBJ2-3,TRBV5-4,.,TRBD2,TGTGCCAGCTACGGGGGGGAGCGGGAGGGCCGGGGCACAGATACGCAGTATTTT,CASYGGEREGRGTDTQYF
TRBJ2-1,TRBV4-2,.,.,TGTGCCAGCAGCCAAGAGGTTGGGGGCCAGCAGTTCTTC,CASSQEVGGQQFF
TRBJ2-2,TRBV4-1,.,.,TGCGCCAGCAGCCAAGAAGCTCCCGGGGAGCTGTTTTTT,CASSQEAPGELFF
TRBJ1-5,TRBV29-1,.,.,TGCAGCGTTGAGGATTCTGGGCAGCCCCAGCATTTT,CSVEDSGQPQHF
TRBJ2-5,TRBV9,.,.,TGTGCCAGCAATCTGGGGGGAAAAGAGACCCAGTACTTC,CASNLGGKETQYF
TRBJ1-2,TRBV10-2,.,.,TGCGCCAGCAGCATAAGGGGGGATTATGGCTACACCTTC,CASSIRGDYGYTF
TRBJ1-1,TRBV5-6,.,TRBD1,TGTGCCAGCAGCTCCCTACGACAGGGGAGGTTACAGAACACTGAAGCTTTCTTT,CASSSLRQGRLQNTEAFF
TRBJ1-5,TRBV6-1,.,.,TGTGCCAGCAGTGAAGGTCTCAATCAGCCCCAGCATTTT,CASSEGLNQPQHF
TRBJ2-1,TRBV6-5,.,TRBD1,TGTGCCAGCAGCCAACAGGGGCGCCCTCGGGGTGAGCAGTTCTTC,CASSQQGRPRGEQFF
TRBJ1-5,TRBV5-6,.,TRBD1,TGTGCCAGCAGCATACAGGGGGCGTTTAATCGTGGTCAGCCCCAGCATTTT,CASSIQGAFNRGQPQHF
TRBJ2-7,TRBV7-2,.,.,TGTGCCAGCAGCTTAGCGAGAGCCGACGAGCAGTACTTC,CASSLARADEQYF
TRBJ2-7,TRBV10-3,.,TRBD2,TGTGCCATCAGCCCAATCACACTAGCGGGGACCTCCTACGAGCAGTACTTC,CAISPITLAGTSYEQYF
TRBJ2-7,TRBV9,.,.,TGTGCCAGCAGCGTAGCGGGCAGCATCTACGAGCAGTACTTC,CASSVAGSIYEQYF
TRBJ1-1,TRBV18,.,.,TGTGCCAGCTCACCGGGCCGGAACACTGAAGCTTTCTTT,CASSPGRNTEAFF
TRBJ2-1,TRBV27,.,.,TGTGCCAGCAGCCGACGGGGGGCAGGGGGCTACAATGAGCAGTTCTTC,CASSRRGAGGYNEQFF
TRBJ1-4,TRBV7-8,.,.,TGTGCCAGCAGCTTAGTTTACGAAAAACTGTTTTTT,CASSLVYEKLFF
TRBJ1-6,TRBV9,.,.,TGTGCCAGCCGGAGGGCGGAGAATTCACCCCTCCACTTT,CASRRAENSPLHF
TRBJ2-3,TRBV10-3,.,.,TGTGCCATCAGTGAGATAAGCGGCCCCACGGATACGCAGTATTTT,CAISEISGPTDTQYF
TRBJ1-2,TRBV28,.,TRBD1,TGTGCCAGCAGGGGGGGAGACAGGGCCTATGGCTACACCTTC,CASRGGDRAYGYTF
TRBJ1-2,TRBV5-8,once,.,TGTGCCAGCAGCTACAACCTAAGGACAGCTAACTATGGCTACACCTTC,CASSYNLRTANYGYTF
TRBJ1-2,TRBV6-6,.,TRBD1,TGTGCCAGCAGGTCGACAGGGGGGTATGGCTACACCTTC,CASRSTGGYGYTF
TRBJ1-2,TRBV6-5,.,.,TGTGCCAGCAGTTATACGGACGGCTATGGCTACACCTTC,CASSYTDGYGYTF
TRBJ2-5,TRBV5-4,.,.,TGTGCCAGCAGCACCGTACTAGCAGACACGCAAGAGACCCAGTACTTC,CASSTVLADTQETQYF
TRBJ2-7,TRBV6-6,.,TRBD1,TGTGCCAGCAGCGAGAGGAACAGGGGGCTTGTGGGTGAGCAGTACTTC,CASSERNRGLVGEQYF
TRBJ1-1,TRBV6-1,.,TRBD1,TGTGCCAGCAGGTCCGGGACAGGGGATAACACTGAAGCTTTCTTT,CASRSGTGDNTEAFF
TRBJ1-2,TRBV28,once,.,TGTGCCAGCAGATCCGCGTCGGGGGGGCGCTATGGCTACACCTTC,CASRSASGGRYGYTF
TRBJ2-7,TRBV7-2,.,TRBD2,TGTGCCAGCAGCCAACTAGCGGGGGGAGGATACGAGCAGTACTTC,CASSQLAGGGYEQYF
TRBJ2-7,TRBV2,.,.,TGTGCCAGCAGTGGACGGACCCCCTACGAGCAGTACTTC,CASSGRTPYEQYF
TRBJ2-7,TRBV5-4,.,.,TGTGCCAGCAGCCCCATGGAGCGGGACAGGTCCTACGAGCAGTACTTC,CASSPMERDRSYEQYF
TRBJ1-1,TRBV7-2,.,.,TGTGCCAGCAGCTCCCGCGGGGCGGGAATTGAAGCTTTCTTT,CASSSRGAGIEAFF
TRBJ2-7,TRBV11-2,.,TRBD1,TGTGCCAGCAGCTTGGACAGGGGGCCCTACGAGCAGTACTTC,CASSLDRGPYEQYF
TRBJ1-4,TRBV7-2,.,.,TGTGCCAGCAGCCCGGGACACCCCGAAAAACTGTTTTTT,CASSPGHPEKLFF
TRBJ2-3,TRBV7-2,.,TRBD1,TGTGCCAGCAGCTCCGCCCGGACAGGGGGAGATACGCAGTATTTT,CASSSARTGGDTQYF
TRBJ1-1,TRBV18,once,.,TGTGCCAGCTCACCTTCATCCACGGTCATGAACACTGAAGCTTTCTTT,CASSPSSTVMNTEAFF
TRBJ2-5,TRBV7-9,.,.,TGTGCCAGCCGGACAGCCGAGTACCAAGAGACCCAGTACTTC,CASRTAEYQETQYF
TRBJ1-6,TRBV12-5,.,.,TGTGCTAGTGGTTTGCTATCGTGGACAGATAATAATTCACCCCTCCACTTT,CASGLLSWTDNNSPLHF
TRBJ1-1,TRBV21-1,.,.,TGTGCCAGCAGCCTTCGGGAGAGGAATATGAACACTGAAGCTTTCTTT,CASSLRERNMNTEAFF
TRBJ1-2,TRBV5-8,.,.,TGTGCCAGCAGTCTAAGGCAGAGCCCCTATGGCTACACCTTC,CASSLRQSPYGYTF
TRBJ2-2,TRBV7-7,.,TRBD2,TGTGCTAGCAGACGGACTAGCGGGGAGCTGTTTTTT,CASRRTSGELFF
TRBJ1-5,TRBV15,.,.,TGTGCCACCAGCAGAGTGCGAGGGAGGCATCAGCCCCAGCATTTT,CATSRVRGRHQPQHF
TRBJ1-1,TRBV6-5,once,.,TGTGCCAGCACCTTTTCACAGAAACAAGCTTTCTTT,CASTFSQKQAFF
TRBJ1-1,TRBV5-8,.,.,TGTGCCAGCAGCTGGGGGCAGGGCCCGAACACTGAAGCTTTCTTT,CASSWGQGPNTEAFF
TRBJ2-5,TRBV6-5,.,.,TGTGCTAGCAGTCCCCCGGGCGGGAAGAAAAGAACCCAGTACTTC,CASSPPGGKKRTQYF